These T cell receptor beta chains were read from a single sample in a study of CD8 T cells in Susac syndrome. Each CDR3 protein is one row after TCRdb ran MiXCR on the immunoSEQ multiplex PCR reads. This table holds roughly 140,000 distinct CDR3 sequences, around 96% found once. Sequenced: CD4+ T cells from PBMCs. These receptors all stem from a human donor with Susac syndrome. Both conserved end residues are part of each CDR3. The order of the fields is J gene, D gene, clone size, V gene, CDR3 DNA, CDR3 protein. A D gene is named only where the DNA matches it firmly. Where a row states a size, it is once, few, many or the class of an expanded clone; other rows omit it.

J: TRBJ2-7; D: .; size: .; V: TRBV20-1; DNA: TGCAGTGCGGCAGGGGACGCCTACGAGCAGTACTTC; CDR3: CSAAGDAYEQYF
J: TRBJ2-7; D: .; size: .; V: TRBV7-6; DNA: TGTGCCAGCAGCTTAGTCCCCGGGGTAGACGAGCAGTACTTC; CDR3: CASSLVPGVDEQYF
J: TRBJ1-2; D: .; size: .; V: TRBV12-3/TRBV12-4; DNA: TGTGCCAGCACCCTACGGCGGCCACGGGGTGGCTACACCTTC; CDR3: CASTLRRPRGGYTF
J: TRBJ1-2; D: .; size: .; V: TRBV4-2; DNA: TGTGCCAGCAGCCAAGGCGGCGGGGGCCCAAACTATGGCTACACCTTC; CDR3: CASSQGGGGPNYGYTF
J: TRBJ2-7; D: .; size: .; V: TRBV6-5; DNA: TGTGCCAGCAGTTGGTCTTGGAGGGCCTACGAGCAGTACTTC; CDR3: CASSWSWRAYEQYF
J: TRBJ1-1; D: TRBD1; size: .; V: TRBV4-2; DNA: TGTGCCAGCAGCCACGGCGACAGGGCGAACACTGAAGCTTTCTTT; CDR3: CASSHGDRANTEAFF
J: TRBJ2-6; D: TRBD1; size: once; V: TRBV30; DNA: TGTGCCTGGAGCCCGGGACAGGTTATTTCTGGGGCCAACGTCCTGACTTTC; CDR3: CAWSPGQVISGANVLTF
J: TRBJ1-2; D: .; size: .; V: TRBV7-9; DNA: TGTGCCAGCAGCTCCCATCTGGCCGGGGCACCGGCTAACTATGGCTACACCTTC; CDR3: CASSSHLAGAPANYGYTF
J: TRBJ2-5; D: .; size: .; V: TRBV25-1; DNA: TGTGCCAGCAGTGGAGGGCAGGACCAAGAGACCCAGTACTTC; CDR3: CASSGGQDQETQYF
J: TRBJ2-1; D: .; size: .; V: TRBV18; DNA: TGTGCCAGCTCACCCTCTTGGGACTTTGAGAATGAGCAGTTCTTC; CDR3: CASSPSWDFENEQFF
J: TRBJ1-1; D: .; size: .; V: TRBV14; DNA: TGTGCCAGCAGCCAAGACTTGTCCGGGGGTGGAGCTTTCTTT; CDR3: CASSQDLSGGGAFF
J: TRBJ1-1; D: .; size: .; V: TRBV12-3/TRBV12-4; DNA: TGTGCCAGCAGTTTCGGTGCGGGTGAAGCTTTCTTT; CDR3: CASSFGAGEAFF
J: TRBJ2-7; D: .; size: .; V: TRBV6-2/TRBV6-3; DNA: TGTGCCAGCAGTTACTCTTCAGCCAGGTCCTACGAGCAGTACTTC; CDR3: CASSYSSARSYEQYF
J: TRBJ2-4; D: TRBD2; size: .; V: TRBV28; DNA: TGTGCCAGCAGGGGACTAGCGGGCGACATTCAGTACTTC; CDR3: CASRGLAGDIQYF
J: TRBJ2-5; D: .; size: .; V: TRBV9; DNA: TGTGCCAGCAGCCCATCTCTCCGGCCACAAGAGACCCAGTACTTC; CDR3: CASSPSLRPQETQYF
J: TRBJ1-6; D: .; size: .; V: TRBV25-1; DNA: TGTGCCAGCAGTGAGGGACAAACTTATAATTCACCCCTCCACTTT; CDR3: CASSEGQTYNSPLHF
J: TRBJ1-2; D: .; size: .; V: TRBV29-1; DNA: TGCAGCCTAACACTGGCGGGAAGTGGCTACACCTTC; CDR3: CSLTLAGSGYTF
J: TRBJ1-1; D: .; size: .; V: TRBV4-2; DNA: TGTGCCAGCAGCTCACGGGGGGAGAGCACTGAAGCTTTCTTT; CDR3: CASSSRGESTEAFF
J: TRBJ2-3; D: .; size: .; V: TRBV20-1; DNA: TGCAGTGCTAAGGGGAACACAGATACGCAGTATTTT; CDR3: CSAKGNTDTQYF
J: TRBJ1-1; D: .; size: .; V: TRBV7-9; DNA: TGTGCCAGCAGCCTAGGGTTGACGACTGAAGCTTTCTTT; CDR3: CASSLGLTTEAFF
J: TRBJ1-1; D: .; size: .; V: TRBV24-1; DNA: TGTGCCACCAGTGATGAGAGGGGGGCAGCTTTCTTT; CDR3: CATSDERGAAFF
J: TRBJ2-5; D: .; size: .; V: TRBV7-8; DNA: TGTGCCAGCAGAATATACAGGGAAGCGCAGACCCAGTACTTC; CDR3: CASRIYREAQTQYF
J: TRBJ2-5; D: TRBD1; size: .; V: TRBV20-1; DNA: TGCAGTGCTAGAGATCTGAGGGGGCGAGAAGAGACCCAGTACTTC; CDR3: CSARDLRGREETQYF
J: TRBJ2-2; D: TRBD2; size: .; V: TRBV5-1; DNA: TGCGCCAGTTGGAGCGGGGGGATCATCACCGGGGAGCTGTTTTTT; CDR3: CASWSGGIITGELFF
J: TRBJ2-3; D: .; size: .; V: TRBV12-3/TRBV12-4; DNA: TGTGCCAGCCATCTGGGGACCTCAGTTGATACGCAGTATTTT; CDR3: CASHLGTSVDTQYF
J: TRBJ2-3; D: .; size: .; V: TRBV29-1; DNA: TGCAGCGTTCGACAGGGCACAGATACGCAGTATTTT; CDR3: CSVRQGTDTQYF
J: TRBJ2-7; D: .; size: once; V: TRBV7-9; DNA: TGTGCCAGCAGCATCCGTGATCTGTCCGGGTCTAACAGCTCCTACGAGCAGTACTTC; CDR3: CASSIRDLSGSNSSYEQYF
J: TRBJ2-1; D: TRBD2; size: .; V: TRBV6-5; DNA: TGTGCCAGCAGTTACTCCGTGACTAGCGGGGGGTCCTACAATGAGCAGTTCTTC; CDR3: CASSYSVTSGGSYNEQFF
J: TRBJ1-2; D: .; size: .; V: TRBV12-3/TRBV12-4; DNA: TGTGCCAGCAGTCCCCGACAGGCGACCAAAGGCTATGGCTACACCTTC; CDR3: CASSPRQATKGYGYTF
J: TRBJ2-4; D: TRBD1; size: .; V: TRBV5-1; DNA: TGCGCCAGCAGCGGATCACCGGGACAGAACATTCAGTACTTC; CDR3: CASSGSPGQNIQYF
J: TRBJ2-7; D: TRBD1; size: .; V: TRBV29-1; DNA: TGCAGCGTTACCACCGGGACAGGGGTGTACGAGCAGTACTTC; CDR3: CSVTTGTGVYEQYF
J: TRBJ1-5; D: .; size: .; V: TRBV20-1; DNA: TGCAGTGCCAGGAGGGGGGCTGGGCAGCCCCAGCATTTT; CDR3: CSARRGAGQPQHF
J: TRBJ2-6; D: .; size: .; V: TRBV19; DNA: TGTGCCAGTAGTCCAAATACCGGTCCTGGGGCCAACGTCCTGACTTTC; CDR3: CASSPNTGPGANVLTF
J: TRBJ1-1; D: TRBD1; size: .; V: TRBV3-1; DNA: TGTGCCAGCAGACCGGGACAGGGTAAACCTGAAGCTTTCTTT; CDR3: CASRPGQGKPEAFF
J: TRBJ1-6; D: TRBD1; size: .; V: TRBV29-1; DNA: TGCAGCGTTGGGACAGGCCTTAATTCACCCCTCCACTTT; CDR3: CSVGTGLNSPLHF
J: TRBJ2-3; D: .; size: .; V: TRBV20-1; DNA: TGCAGTGCCCTCGAGAGGAGACACACAGATACGCAGTATTTT; CDR3: CSALERRHTDTQYF
J: TRBJ2-2; D: TRBD2; size: .; V: TRBV24-1; DNA: TGTGCCACCAGTGCCGTCGGACGGGGGGCCGGGGAGCTGTTTTTT; CDR3: CATSAVGRGAGELFF
J: TRBJ2-4; D: TRBD1; size: once; V: TRBV12-3/TRBV12-4; DNA: TGTGCCAGCAGCGAGGGACAGGTCAAGGTCATTCAGTACTTC; CDR3: CASSEGQVKVIQYF
J: TRBJ1-5; D: TRBD1; size: once; V: TRBV4-2; DNA: TGTGCCAGCAGCCAAGAAGACAGGGCTTACAATCAGCCCCAGCATTTT; CDR3: CASSQEDRAYNQPQHF
J: TRBJ2-3; D: TRBD2; size: .; V: TRBV29-1; DNA: TGCAGCGTTGCGCGAGCGGGGGGCTTGAGCACAGATACGCAGTATTTT; CDR3: CSVARAGGLSTDTQYF
J: TRBJ2-2; D: .; size: once; V: TRBV9; DNA: TGTGCCAGCAGCTCTGTAGGCGGGGCGGCCGGGGAGCTGTTTTTT; CDR3: CASSSVGGAAGELFF
J: TRBJ2-2; D: TRBD2; size: .; V: TRBV29-1; DNA: TGCAGCGTTGGATTGGGTAGCGGGGTTGCCGGGGAGCTGTTTTTT; CDR3: CSVGLGSGVAGELFF
J: TRBJ2-4; D: .; size: .; V: TRBV20-1; DNA: TGCAGTGCACCGGACGAGGCCAAAAACATTCAGTACTTC; CDR3: CSAPDEAKNIQYF
J: TRBJ2-1; D: .; size: .; V: TRBV3-1; DNA: TGTGCCAGCAGCCAAGGGGACTGGGCCTACAATGAGCAGTTCTTC; CDR3: CASSQGDWAYNEQFF
J: TRBJ1-2; D: TRBD1; size: once; V: TRBV7-2; DNA: TGTGCCAGCAGCTCCGGACAGGTTGGATATGGCTACACCTTC; CDR3: CASSSGQVGYGYTF
J: TRBJ1-1; D: .; size: .; V: TRBV20-1; DNA: TGCAGTGCTAGAGACAGGGACCTAACTGAAGCTTTCTTT; CDR3: CSARDRDLTEAFF
J: TRBJ1-1; D: TRBD1; size: .; V: TRBV14; DNA: TGTGCCAGCAGCCAAGCCTCAGGGGGAAACACTGAAGCTTTCTTT; CDR3: CASSQASGGNTEAFF
J: TRBJ2-1; D: TRBD1; size: .; V: TRBV29-1; DNA: TGCAGCGTCCAGGGACAGCCAAATGAGCAGTTCTTC; CDR3: CSVQGQPNEQFF
J: TRBJ1-2; D: .; size: .; V: TRBV11-2; DNA: TGTGCCAGCAGCTTGCGGGGAAGTGGCTACACCTTC; CDR3: CASSLRGSGYTF
J: TRBJ2-1; D: .; size: .; V: TRBV12-3/TRBV12-4; DNA: TGTGCCAGCAGTCCCGGGTCCCGCTCCTACAATGAGCAGTTCTTC; CDR3: CASSPGSRSYNEQFF
J: TRBJ2-1; D: TRBD2; size: .; V: TRBV5-1; DNA: TGCGCCAGCAGCCAAAGCGGGGGGGCTCGTGAGCAGTTCTTC; CDR3: CASSQSGGAREQFF
J: TRBJ1-1; D: .; size: .; V: TRBV9; DNA: TGTGCCAGCAGCGTTGGAGATTTATTCTCCTCTGAAGCTTTCTTT; CDR3: CASSVGDLFSSEAFF
J: TRBJ1-1; D: .; size: .; V: TRBV10-2; DNA: TGCGCCAGCTGGAAGGTGGGTGTAACTGAAGCTTTCTTT; CDR3: CASWKVGVTEAFF
J: TRBJ2-2; D: TRBD1; size: few; V: TRBV19; DNA: TGTGCCAGTAGTCCCAGGGGGACCGGGGAGCTGTTTTTT; CDR3: CASSPRGTGELFF
J: TRBJ2-5; D: TRBD2; size: .; V: TRBV29-1; DNA: TGCAGCGTTCCAGCGGGGGGCATTGAGACCCAGTACTTC; CDR3: CSVPAGGIETQYF
J: TRBJ2-1; D: .; size: .; V: TRBV7-9; DNA: TGTGCCAGCACCCTTGAGAGGGGCGCCTACAATGAGCAGTTCTTC; CDR3: CASTLERGAYNEQFF
J: TRBJ2-7; D: TRBD1; size: .; V: TRBV11-2; DNA: TGTGCCAGCAGCTCCGACAGGGCCCCAACAAAAGGCTCCTACGAGCAGTACTTC; CDR3: CASSSDRAPTKGSYEQYF
J: TRBJ2-1; D: .; size: .; V: TRBV9; DNA: TGTGCCAGCAGCCCATCCCCCGGTATGACCTACAATGAGCAGTTCTTC; CDR3: CASSPSPGMTYNEQFF
J: TRBJ1-1; D: .; size: .; V: TRBV2; DNA: TGTGCCAGCAGTGAACTTATTGAAGCTTTCTTT; CDR3: CASSELIEAFF